The clone carrying this T cell receptor beta chain was recorded a few times. Its target is unknown. The data were obtained in a study of blood T cells in healthy people across ages. On the study more broadly: Template switching caught about one barcoded beta molecule for each two T cells.

With 6 bases removed from V and 0 bases from J, the gap between germline ends came to 11 bases. The CDR3 totals 14 residues. CDR1 is LGHDT and CDR2 is YNNKEL in the germline V gene (reference sequence). At least 6 million PBMCs were isolated per sample. Overall study results and limits: Long-lived donors had more naive CD4+ cells and higher diversity than aged donors. Expanded clonotype changes were possibly confounded by unknown donor CMV status.

A second PCR, run for about 7 to 12 cycles, used a sample-barcoded 5' primer plus a J-beta primer mix. TCRdb re-called the 5' RACE reads through MiXCR, storing one row per CDR3 protein. The sample records 1.5 million to 2 million distinct CDR3 sequences, approximately 30% being singletons. The sequence was obtained from a woman younger than 45 in good health. V and J are TRBV3-1 and TRBJ2-5; tentatively, D is TRBD1 (6 bases). Sequences were obtained from blood. Here the CDR3 reads CASRRGTDQETQYF. The CDR3 DNA reads TGTGCCAGCAGAAGGGGGACCGACCAAGAGACCCAGTACTTC.